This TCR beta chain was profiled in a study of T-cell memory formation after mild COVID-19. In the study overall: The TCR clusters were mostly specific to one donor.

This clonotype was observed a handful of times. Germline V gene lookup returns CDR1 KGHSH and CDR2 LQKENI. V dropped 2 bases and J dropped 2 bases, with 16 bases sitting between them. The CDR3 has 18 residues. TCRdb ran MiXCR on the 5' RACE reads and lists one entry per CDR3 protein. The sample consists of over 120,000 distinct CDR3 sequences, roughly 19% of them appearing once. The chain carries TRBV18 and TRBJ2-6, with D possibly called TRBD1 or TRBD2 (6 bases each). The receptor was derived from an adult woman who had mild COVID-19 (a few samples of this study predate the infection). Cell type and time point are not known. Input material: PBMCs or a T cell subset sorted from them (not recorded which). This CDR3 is CASSPKDGGSTGANVLTF. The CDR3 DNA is TGTGCCAGCTCACCAAAAGACGGGGGCTCCACTGGGGCCAACGTCCTGACTTTC. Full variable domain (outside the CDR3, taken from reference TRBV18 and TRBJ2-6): NAGVMQNPRHLVRRRGQEARLRCSPMKGHSHVYWYRQLPEEGLKFMVYLQKENIIDESGMPKERFSAEFPKEGPSILRIQQVVRGDSAAYFCASSPKDGGSTGANVLTFGAGSRLTVL.